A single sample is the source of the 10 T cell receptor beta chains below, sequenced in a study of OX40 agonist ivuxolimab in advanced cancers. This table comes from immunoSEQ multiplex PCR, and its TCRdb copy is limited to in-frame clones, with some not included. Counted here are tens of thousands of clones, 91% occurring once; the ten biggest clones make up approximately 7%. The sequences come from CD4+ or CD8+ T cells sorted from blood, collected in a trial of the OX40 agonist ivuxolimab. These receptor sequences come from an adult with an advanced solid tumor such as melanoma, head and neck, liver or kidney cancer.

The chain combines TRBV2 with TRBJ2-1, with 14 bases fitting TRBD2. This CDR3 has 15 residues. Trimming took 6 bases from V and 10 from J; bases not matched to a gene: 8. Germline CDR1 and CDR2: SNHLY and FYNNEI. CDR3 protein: CASSPTSGRAGEQFF. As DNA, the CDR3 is TGTGCCAGCAGCCCGACTAGCGGGAGGGCCGGGGAGCAGTTCTTC.

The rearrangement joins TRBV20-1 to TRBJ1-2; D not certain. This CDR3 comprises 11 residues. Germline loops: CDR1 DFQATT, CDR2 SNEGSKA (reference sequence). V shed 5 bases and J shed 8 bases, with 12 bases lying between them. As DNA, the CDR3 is TGCAGTGCTGCGGCAGTGGGAGGCTACACCTTC. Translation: CSAAAVGGYTF.

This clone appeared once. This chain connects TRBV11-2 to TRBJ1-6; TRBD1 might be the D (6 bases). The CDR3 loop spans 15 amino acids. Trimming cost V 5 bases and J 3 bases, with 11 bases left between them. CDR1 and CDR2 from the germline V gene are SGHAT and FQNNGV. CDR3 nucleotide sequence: TGTGCCAGCAGCCCAGGGGCGAACTATAATTCACCCCTCCACTTT. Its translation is CASSPGANYNSPLHF.

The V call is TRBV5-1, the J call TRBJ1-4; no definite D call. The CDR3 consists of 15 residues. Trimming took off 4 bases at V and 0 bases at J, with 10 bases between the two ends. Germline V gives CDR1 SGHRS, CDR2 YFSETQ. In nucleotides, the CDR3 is TGCGCCAGCAGCCCGTCGACGGCAACTAATGAAAAACTGTTTTTT. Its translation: CASSPSTATNEKLFF.

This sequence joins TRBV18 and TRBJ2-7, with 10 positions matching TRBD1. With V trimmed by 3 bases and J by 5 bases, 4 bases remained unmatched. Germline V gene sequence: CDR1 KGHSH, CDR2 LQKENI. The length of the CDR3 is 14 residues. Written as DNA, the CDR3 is TGTGCCAGCTCACCGGGGACAGGGGCCGACGAGCAGTACTTC. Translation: CASSPGTGADEQYF.

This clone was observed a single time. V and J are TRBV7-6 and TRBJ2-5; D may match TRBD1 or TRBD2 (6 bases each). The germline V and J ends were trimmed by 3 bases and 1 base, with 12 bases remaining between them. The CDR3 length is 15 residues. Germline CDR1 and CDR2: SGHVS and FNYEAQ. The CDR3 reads CASSFVGGGQETQYF. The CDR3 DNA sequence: TGTGCCAGCAGCTTCGTCGGAGGGGGCCAAGAGACCCAGTACTTC.

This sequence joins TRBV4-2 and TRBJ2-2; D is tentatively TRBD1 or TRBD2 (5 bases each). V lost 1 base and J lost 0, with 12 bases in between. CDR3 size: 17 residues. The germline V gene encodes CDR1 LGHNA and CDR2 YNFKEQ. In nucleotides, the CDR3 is TGTGCCAGCAGCCAAGTAGGTGGGGGTCCGAACACCGGGGAGCTGTTTTTT. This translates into CASSQVGGGPNTGELFF.

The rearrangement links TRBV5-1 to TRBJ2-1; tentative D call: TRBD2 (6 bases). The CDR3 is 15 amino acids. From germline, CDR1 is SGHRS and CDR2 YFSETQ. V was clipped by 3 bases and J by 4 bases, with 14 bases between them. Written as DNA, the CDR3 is TGCGCCAGCAGCTCTTCTAGCGCGATTTACAATGAGCAGTTCTTC. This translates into CASSSSSAIYNEQFF.

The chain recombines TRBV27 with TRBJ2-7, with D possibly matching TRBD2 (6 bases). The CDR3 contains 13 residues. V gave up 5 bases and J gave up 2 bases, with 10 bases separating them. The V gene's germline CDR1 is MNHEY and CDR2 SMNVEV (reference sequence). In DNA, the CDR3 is TGTGCCAGCAGTCCGCGGGGCACCTACGAGCAGTACTTC. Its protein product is CASSPRGTYEQYF.

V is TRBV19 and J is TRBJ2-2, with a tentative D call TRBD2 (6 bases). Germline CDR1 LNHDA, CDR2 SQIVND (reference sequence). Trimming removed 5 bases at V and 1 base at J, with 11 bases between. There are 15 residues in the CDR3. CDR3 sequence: CASSVDSGNTGELFF. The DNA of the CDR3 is TGTGCCAGTAGTGTGGATAGCGGGAACACCGGGGAGCTGTTTTTT.